Below are 8 T cell receptor beta chains sequenced from a single sample in a study of graft-versus-host responses after intestinal transplantation. The table came from immunoSEQ multiplex PCR; TCRdb's copy has only in-frame clones and leaves some out. This sample has tens of thousands of clones, with 82% found just once. Antigens of these TCRs are unknown. The sample consisted of unstimulated CD8+ T cells sorted from spleen or lymph node cells, taken before transplant. The receptors were sampled from a human donor who was the organ donor for an intestinal transplant.

The rearrangement links TRBV5-6 to TRBJ1-6; TRBD1 matches at 7 bases. The CDR3 consists of 15 residues. Germline V gene data show CDR1 as SGHDT and CDR2 as YYEEEE. V lost 4 bases and J lost 4; bases outside the gene matches: 5. CDR3 in amino acids: CASSGWGQYNSPLHF. CDR3 DNA: TGTGCCAGCAGCGGATGGGGACAGTATAATTCACCCCTCCACTTT.

V gene TRBV7-6 combines with J gene TRBJ2-6, with D possibly being TRBD1 (7 bases). CDR1 and CDR2 from the germline V gene are SGHVS and FNYEAQ. This CDR3 is 15 amino acids long. The V end lost 5 bases, the J end lost 3 bases, and 11 bases lay between the germline ends. DNA for the CDR3: TGTGCCAGCAGCCCAGGGGGGCTTGGGGCCAACGTCCTGACTTTC. Translation: CASSPGGLGANVLTF. Based on the CDR3 plus reference TRBV7-6 and TRBJ2-6, the full variable domain is GAGVSQSPRYKVTKRGQDVALRCDPISGHVSLYWYRQALGQGPEFLTYFNYEAQQDKSGLPNDRFSAERPEGSISTLTIQRTEQRDSAMYRCASSPGGLGANVLTFGAGSRLTVL.

This rearrangement joins TRBV30 to TRBJ2-7; 10 positions match TRBD2. CDR1 is GTSNPN, CDR2 SVGIG, per germline (reference sequence). J was trimmed by 4 bases and V by 0 bases; bases with no gene match: 3. The CDR3 has 14 amino acids. The CDR3 region is CAWSVLAGDYEQYF. In DNA form, the CDR3 reads TGTGCCTGGAGTGTCCTAGCGGGAGATTACGAGCAGTACTTC.

This chain connects TRBV7-6 to TRBJ2-3, with TRBD2 matching 8 bases. The CDR3 covers 14 residues. With V trimmed by 3 bases and J by 3 bases, 2 bases remained unmatched. Germline values: CDR1 SGHVS, CDR2 FNYEAQ. The CDR3 coding sequence is TGTGCCAGCAGCTTTGTAGCGGGAACAGATACGCAGTATTTT. It translates to CASSFVAGTDTQYF. Looking up the rest from reference TRBV7-6 and TRBJ2-3 gives the full variable domain: GAGVSQSPRYKVTKRGQDVALRCDPISGHVSLYWYRQALGQGPEFLTYFNYEAQQDKSGLPNDRFSAERPEGSISTLTIQRTEQRDSAMYRCASSFVAGTDTQYFGPGTRLTVL.

The chain combines TRBV9 with TRBJ2-5; perhaps TRBD1 as D (6 bases). V was cut by 5 bases and J by 2 bases, with 16 bases left in between. The germline V gene encodes CDR1 SGDLS and CDR2 YYNGEE. The CDR3 runs to 15 residues. CDR3 protein: CASSTAGASQETQYF. CDR3 nucleotides: TGTGCCAGCAGTACGGCAGGGGCGTCACAAGAGACCCAGTACTTC.

The sample holds a few counts of this clone. The V gene is TRBV6-5, the J gene TRBJ2-6; D might be TRBD2 (6 bases). V was cut by 10 bases and J by 1 base, with 14 bases left in between. CDR1 MNHEY and CDR2 SVGAGI come from the germline V gene. CDR3 length: 15 amino acids. CDR3 in amino acids: CATGEVTSGANVLTF. CDR3 coding DNA: TGTGCCACGGGGGAGGTAACTTCTGGGGCCAACGTCCTGACTTTC.

For the CDR3, the DNA is TGTGCCAGCAGCTTAGCAATACGGCAGGGCGGCACTGAAGCTTTCTTT. It specifies CASSLAIRQGGTEAFF. This chain joins TRBV7-9 and TRBJ1-1; D is perhaps TRBD1 (5 bases). CDR3 length equals 16 residues. Trimming left V 0 bases short and J 4 bases short, with 15 bases between. Germline CDR1 and CDR2: SEHNR and FQNEAQ (reference sequence).

V gene TRBV9 combines with J gene TRBJ2-7; possible D gene TRBD2, 5 bases. Germline values: CDR1 SGDLS, CDR2 YYNGEE. Trimming removed 0 bases from V and 6 bases from J, with 10 bases in between. This CDR3 contains 13 residues. This chain's CDR3 is CASSVGSGSEQYF. The CDR3 DNA is TGTGCCAGCAGCGTAGGTTCGGGGAGCGAGCAGTACTTC.